The 5 T cell receptor beta chains presented below share a single source sample, sequenced in a study of metastatic and nonmetastatic thyroid tumors. Before thyroid surgery, none of the patients had received any treatment. TCRdb re-called clones via MiXCR from the PCR reads. The sample has approximately 74,000 clones; 14% are singletons. Source material: blood. The receptors come from a male donor with papillary thyroid cancer or a benign thyroid nodule (not recorded which). Some clones in this sample may be carry-over from other donors' samples.

Concerning this clone: The junction departs from the called germline gene at one end, perhaps through a read error. V and J are TRBV6-1 and TRBJ1-3, with TRBD1 identical over 7 bases. The CDR3 spans 15 residues. Looked up from germline, CDR1 is MNHNS and CDR2 is SASEGT. CDR3 residues: CASSFTGDSGNTTYF. DNA for the CDR3: TGTGCCAGCAGTTTCACAGGGGACTCTGGAAACACCACATATTTT.

This clone was recorded a few times. The genes are TRBV6-1 and TRBJ1-6; a weak D match, TRBD1 (5 bases). The V and J ends lost 9 bases and 14 bases respectively, with 20 bases between them. The CDR3 totals 13 residues. Germline-derived CDR1 and CDR2 are MNHNS and SASEGT. The CDR3, as DNA: TGTGCCAGAAGTTCCTTAACCGGGACTACCCTCCACTTT. Its translation: CARSSLTGTTLHF.

Comments on this clone: This clone may be a read error of a much larger clone one base away. The rearrangement uses TRBV29-1 and TRBJ1-2; D is ambiguous. The germline CDR1 and CDR2 sequences are SQVTM and ANQGSEA. This CDR3 spans 13 amino acids. V was shortened by 6 bases and J by 2 bases, with 13 bases between the two germline ends. The DNA of the CDR3 is TGCAGCGTCATAATCGAGAGGAACTATGGCTACACCTTC. This sequence encodes CSVIIERNYGYTF.

This clone was recorded at least ten times. In DNA form, the CDR3 reads TGTGCCAGCAGCTCCTCCGGGACACTCAATCAGCCCCAGCATTTT. This sequence encodes CASSSSGTLNQPQHF. The chain combines TRBV7-2 with TRBJ1-5; TRBD1 is a possible D gene (6 bases). This CDR3 is 15 amino acids long. V dropped 4 bases and J dropped 3 bases, with 13 bases sitting between them. Germline CDR1 and CDR2: SGHTA and FQGNSA.

The genes are TRBV20-1 and TRBJ2-1; the match to TRBD2 covers 7 bases. The CDR3 spans 17 residues. V trimming: 3 bases; J trimming: 2 bases; junction bases outside the gene matches: 13. From germline, CDR1 is DFQATT and CDR2 SNEGSKA (reference sequence). This CDR3 is CSASGMWGGWTYNEQFF. As DNA, the CDR3 is TGCAGTGCTAGCGGAATGTGGGGGGGGTGGACCTACAATGAGCAGTTCTTC.